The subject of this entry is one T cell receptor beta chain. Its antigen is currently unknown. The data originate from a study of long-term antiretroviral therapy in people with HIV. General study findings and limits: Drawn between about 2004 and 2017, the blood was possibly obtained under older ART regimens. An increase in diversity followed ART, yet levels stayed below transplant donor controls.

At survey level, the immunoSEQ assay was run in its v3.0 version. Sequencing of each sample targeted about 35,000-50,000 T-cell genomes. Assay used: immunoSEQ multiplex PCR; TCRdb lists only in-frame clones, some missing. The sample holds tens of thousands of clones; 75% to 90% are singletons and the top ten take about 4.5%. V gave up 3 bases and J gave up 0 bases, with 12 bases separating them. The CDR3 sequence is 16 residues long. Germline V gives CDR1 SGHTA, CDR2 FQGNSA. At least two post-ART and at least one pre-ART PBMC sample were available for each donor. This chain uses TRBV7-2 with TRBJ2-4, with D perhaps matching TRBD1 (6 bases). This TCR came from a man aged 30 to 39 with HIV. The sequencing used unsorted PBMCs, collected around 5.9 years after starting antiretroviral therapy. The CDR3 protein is CASSFPQGAAKNIQYF. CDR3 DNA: TGTGCCAGCAGCTTTCCACAGGGAGCAGCCAAAAACATTCAGTACTTC.